This T cell receptor (beta chain) was identified in a study of cytomegalovirus exposure and HLA in healthy donors. There are 15 residues in the CDR3. V lost 0 bases and J lost 6, with 15 bases in between. Germline V gene lookup returns CDR1 SGHRS and CDR2 YFSETQ. PCR involved 60 Vbeta and 13 Jbeta primers. The assay was immunoSEQ multiplex PCR, and TCRdb's table has in-frame clones only and misses some. This table holds about 120,000 clones, about four fifths found once. This TCR was sampled from a female donor in good health and CMV-seropositive. The sample was PBMCs. The gene calls are TRBV5-1 and TRBJ1-1; a possible D gene is TRBD1 (5 bases). DNA for the CDR3: TGCGCCAGCAGCTTGGTCCATCGGGGGGAAGCTGAAGCTTTCTTT. Translation gives CASSLVHRGEAEAFF.